Presented here are 8 T cell receptor beta chains from one specimen sequenced in a study of T cells in tuberculosis. Clones were sequenced by immunoSEQ multiplex PCR, and TCRdb holds only the in-frame ones, with some missing. Seen here are tens of thousands of clones, over 85% observed once, and the top ten hold 4.9%. The sequencing input was PBMCs. These receptors came from a donor aged 10 to 29 with latent tuberculosis or without tuberculosis infection.

The chain is built from TRBV11-2 and TRBJ2-7; 8 nucleotides align to TRBD2. Germline assignment: CDR1 SGHAT and CDR2 FQNNGV. The CDR3 totals 17 residues. V shed 5 bases, J shed 2 bases, and the junction held 14 bases outside the gene matches. As DNA, the CDR3 is TGTGCCAGCAGCCCCCGGTTTAAGAGCGGGAGAACCTACGAGCAGTACTTC. Encoded protein: CASSPRFKSGRTYEQYF.

The genes are TRBV7-9 and TRBJ2-1; D might be TRBD2 (6 bases). CDR3 length equals 13 residues. Germline V gene lookup returns CDR1 SEHNR and CDR2 FQNEAQ (reference sequence). V was pared by 4 bases and J by 8 bases, with 12 bases between. The CDR3 coding sequence is TGTGCCAGCAGCTCCGGGTCGGGAGATGAGCAGTTCTTC. Translated: CASSSGSGDEQFF.

The DNA of the CDR3 is TGTGCCAGCAATACAGGGGTTATCCCCTATGGCTACACCTTC. It is translated as CASNTGVIPYGYTF. V is TRBV28 and J is TRBJ1-2; TRBD1 agrees at 7 bases. The CDR3 consists of 14 residues. The V gene's germline CDR1 is MDHEN and CDR2 SYDVKM. With 7 bases clipped from V and 4 bases from J, the junction kept 9 bases outside the gene matches.

This clone was seen once. The V and J genes are TRBV2 and TRBJ2-7, with 8 bases matching TRBD1. The CDR3 contains 13 residues. CDR1 and CDR2 from the germline V gene are SNHLY and FYNNEI. The trim removed 7 bases at V and 9 bases at J, leaving 11 bases unmatched. The CDR3 sequence: CASTLGQGEVQYF. CDR3 bases: TGTGCCAGCACCCTAGGACAGGGAGAGGTGCAGTACTTC.

DNA of the CDR3: TGTGCCAGTAGGATACTAGCTGTCGGGGAGGGCCTGAGGGGTAGTTACGAGCAGTACTTC. Translated: CASRILAVGEGLRGSYEQYF. This sequence joins TRBV19 and TRBJ2-7, with 7 bases aligning to TRBD2. V trimming: 6 bases; J trimming: 4 bases; junction bases outside the gene matches: 27. CDR1 is LNHDA and CDR2 is SQIVND in the germline V gene (reference sequence). There are 20 residues in the CDR3.

V and J are TRBV19 and TRBJ2-7; tentatively, D is TRBD1 (5 bases). CDR3 length: 11 amino acids. Germline values: CDR1 LNHDA, CDR2 SQIVND (reference sequence). Trimming pared 5 bases from V and 6 bases from J, leaving 8 bases between. The CDR3 sequence: CASSQGSEQYF. Written as DNA, the CDR3 is TGTGCCAGTAGTCAGGGCTCCGAGCAGTACTTC.

V is TRBV30 and J is TRBJ1-2; TRBD1 might be the D (6 bases). V lost 0 bases to trimming and J lost 4 bases, with 12 bases between them. The CDR3 has 14 amino acids. Germline V gene sequence: CDR1 GTSNPN, CDR2 SVGIG (reference sequence). CDR3 sequence reads: CAWSVPDRSYGYTF. DNA of the CDR3: TGTGCCTGGAGTGTACCCGACAGGAGCTATGGCTACACCTTC. The whole variable domain, remainder taken from reference TRBV30 and TRBJ1-2, is SQTIHQWPATLVQPVGSPLSLECTVEGTSNPNLYWYRQAAGRGLQLLFYSVGIGQISSEVPQNLSASRPQDRQFILSSKKLLLSDSGFYLCAWSVPDRSYGYTFGSGTRLTVV.

This chain joins TRBV9 and TRBJ2-3; D unresolved. Per the germline V gene, CDR1 is SGDLS and CDR2 is YYNGEE. This CDR3 region has 15 residues. The V and J ends lost 0 bases and 0 bases respectively, with 8 bases between them. As DNA, the CDR3 is TGTGCCAGCAGCGTAGTTTCCACTAGCACAGATACGCAGTATTTT. Protein: CASSVVSTSTDTQYF.